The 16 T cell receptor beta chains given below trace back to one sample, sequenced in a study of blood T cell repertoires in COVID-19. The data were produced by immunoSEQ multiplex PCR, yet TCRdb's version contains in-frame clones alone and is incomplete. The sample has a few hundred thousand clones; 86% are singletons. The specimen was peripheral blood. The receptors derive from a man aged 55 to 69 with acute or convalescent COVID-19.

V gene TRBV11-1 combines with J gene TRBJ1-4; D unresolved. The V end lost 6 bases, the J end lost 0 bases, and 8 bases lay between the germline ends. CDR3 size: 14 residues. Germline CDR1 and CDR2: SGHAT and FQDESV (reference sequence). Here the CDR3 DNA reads TGTGCCAGCAGACTCGGAGCAACTAATGAAAAACTGTTTTTT. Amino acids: CASRLGATNEKLFF. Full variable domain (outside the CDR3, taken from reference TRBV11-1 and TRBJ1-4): EAEVAQSPRYKITEKSQAVAFWCDPISGHATLYWYRQILGQGPELLVQFQDESVVDDSQLPKDRFSAERLKGVDSTLKIQPAELGDSAMYLCASRLGATNEKLFFGSGTQLSVL.

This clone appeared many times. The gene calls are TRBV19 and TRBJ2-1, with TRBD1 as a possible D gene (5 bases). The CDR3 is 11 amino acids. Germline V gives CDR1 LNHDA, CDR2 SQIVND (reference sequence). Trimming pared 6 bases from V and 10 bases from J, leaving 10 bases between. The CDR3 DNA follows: TGTGCCAGTAGCCGTGACAGAGAGCAGTTCTTC. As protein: CASSRDREQFF. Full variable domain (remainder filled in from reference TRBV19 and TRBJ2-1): DGGITQSPKYLFRKEGQNVTLSCEQNLNHDAMYWYRQDPGQGLRLIYYSQIVNDFQKGDIAEGYSVSREKKESFPLTVTSAQKNPTAFYLCASSRDREQFFGPGTRLTVL.

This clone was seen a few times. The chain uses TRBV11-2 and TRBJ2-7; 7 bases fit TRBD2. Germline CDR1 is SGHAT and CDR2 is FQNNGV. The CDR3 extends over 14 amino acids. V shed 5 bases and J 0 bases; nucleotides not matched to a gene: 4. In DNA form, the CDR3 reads TGTGCCAGCAGCGCATCTAGCGGCTCCTACGAGCAGTACTTC. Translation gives CASSASSGSYEQYF.

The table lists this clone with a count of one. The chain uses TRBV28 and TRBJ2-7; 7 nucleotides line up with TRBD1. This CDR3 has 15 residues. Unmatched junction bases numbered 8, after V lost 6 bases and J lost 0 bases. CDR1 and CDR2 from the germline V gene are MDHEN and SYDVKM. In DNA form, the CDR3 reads TGTGCCAGCAGAACCTTGGGGACAGTCTCCTACGAGCAGTACTTC. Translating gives CASRTLGTVSYEQYF.

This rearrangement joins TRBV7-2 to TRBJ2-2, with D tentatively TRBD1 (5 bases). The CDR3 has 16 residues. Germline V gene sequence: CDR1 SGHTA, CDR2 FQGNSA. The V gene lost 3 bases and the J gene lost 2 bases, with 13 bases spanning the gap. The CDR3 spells CASSFPRQRNTGELFF. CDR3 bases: TGTGCCAGCAGCTTCCCGCGACAGCGTAACACCGGGGAGCTGTTTTTT.

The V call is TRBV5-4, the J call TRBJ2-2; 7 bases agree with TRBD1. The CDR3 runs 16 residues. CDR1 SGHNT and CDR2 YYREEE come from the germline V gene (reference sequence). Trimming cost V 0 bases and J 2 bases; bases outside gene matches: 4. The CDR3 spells CASSLVGGVNTGELFF. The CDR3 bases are TGTGCCAGCAGCTTGGTAGGGGGCGTAAACACCGGGGAGCTGTTTTTT.

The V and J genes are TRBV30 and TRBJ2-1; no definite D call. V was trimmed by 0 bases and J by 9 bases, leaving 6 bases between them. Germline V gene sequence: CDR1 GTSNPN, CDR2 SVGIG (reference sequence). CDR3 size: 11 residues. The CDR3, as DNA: TGTGCCTGGAGTGTTGCGGCTGAGCAGTTCTTC. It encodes CAWSVAAEQFF. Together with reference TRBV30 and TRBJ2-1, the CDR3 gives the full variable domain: SQTIHQWPATLVQPVGSPLSLECTVEGTSNPNLYWYRQAAGRGLQLLFYSVGIGQISSEVPQNLSASRPQDRQFILSSKKLLLSDSGFYLCAWSVAAEQFFGPGTRLTVL.

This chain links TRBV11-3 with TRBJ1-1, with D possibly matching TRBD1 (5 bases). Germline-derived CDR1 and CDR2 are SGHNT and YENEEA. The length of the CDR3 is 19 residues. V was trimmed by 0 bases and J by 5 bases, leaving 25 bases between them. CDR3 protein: CASSLELMGAGPMWTEAFF. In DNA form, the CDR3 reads TGTGCCAGCAGCTTAGAGCTCATGGGCGCAGGGCCGATGTGGACTGAAGCTTTCTTT.

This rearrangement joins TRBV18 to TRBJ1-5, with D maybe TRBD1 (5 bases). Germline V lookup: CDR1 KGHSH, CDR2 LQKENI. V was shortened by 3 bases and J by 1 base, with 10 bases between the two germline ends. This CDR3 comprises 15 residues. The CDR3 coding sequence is TGTGCCAGCTCACCCTGGGGGGGGAGCAATCAGCCCCAGCATTTT. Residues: CASSPWGGSNQPQHF.

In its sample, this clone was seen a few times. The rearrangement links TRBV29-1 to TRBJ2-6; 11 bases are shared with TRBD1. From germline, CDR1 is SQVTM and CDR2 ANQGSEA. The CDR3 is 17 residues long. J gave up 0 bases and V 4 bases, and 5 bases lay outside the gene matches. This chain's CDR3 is CSVAGTGGFSGANVLTF. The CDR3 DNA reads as TGCAGCGTTGCTGGGACAGGGGGTTTCTCTGGGGCCAACGTCCTGACTTTC.

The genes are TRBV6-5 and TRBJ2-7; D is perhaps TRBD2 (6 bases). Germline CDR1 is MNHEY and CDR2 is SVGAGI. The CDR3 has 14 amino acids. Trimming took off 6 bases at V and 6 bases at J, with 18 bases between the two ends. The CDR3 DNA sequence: TGTGCCAGCAGAGGAGTACTCCTGGGACTCGAGCAGTACTTC. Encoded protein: CASRGVLLGLEQYF.

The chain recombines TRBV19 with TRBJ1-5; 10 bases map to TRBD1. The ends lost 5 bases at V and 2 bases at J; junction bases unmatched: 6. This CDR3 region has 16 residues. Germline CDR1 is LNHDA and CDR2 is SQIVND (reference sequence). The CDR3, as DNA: TGTGCCAGTAGTGGGGACAGGGGCGGAGGCAATCAGCCCCAGCATTTT. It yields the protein CASSGDRGGGNQPQHF.

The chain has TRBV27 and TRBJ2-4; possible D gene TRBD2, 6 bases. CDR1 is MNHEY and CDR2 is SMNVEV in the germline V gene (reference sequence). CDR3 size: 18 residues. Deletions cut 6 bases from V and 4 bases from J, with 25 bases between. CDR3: CASRSIPGGEDGKNIQYF. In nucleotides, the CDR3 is TGTGCCAGCAGATCCATTCCCGGTGGGGAGGATGGGAAAAACATTCAGTACTTC.

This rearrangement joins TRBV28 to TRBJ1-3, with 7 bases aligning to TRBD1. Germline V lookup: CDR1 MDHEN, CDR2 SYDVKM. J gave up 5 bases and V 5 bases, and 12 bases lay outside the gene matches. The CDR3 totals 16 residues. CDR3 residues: CASSPQTGTERNTIYF. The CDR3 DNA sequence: TGTGCCAGCAGTCCTCAAACCGGGACAGAGAGAAACACCATATATTTT.

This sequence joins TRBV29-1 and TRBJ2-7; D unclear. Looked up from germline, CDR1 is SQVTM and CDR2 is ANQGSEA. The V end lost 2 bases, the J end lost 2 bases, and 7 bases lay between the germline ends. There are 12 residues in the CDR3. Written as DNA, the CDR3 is TGCAGCGTTGAATTTAGCCCCTACGAGCAGTACTTC. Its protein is CSVEFSPYEQYF.

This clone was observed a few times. The CDR3 sequence is CASSRPEGARSNQPQHF. In DNA form, the CDR3 reads TGTGCCAGCAGTCGACCCGAGGGGGCGAGAAGCAATCAGCCCCAGCATTTT. This rearrangement joins TRBV28 to TRBJ1-5; TRBD1 matches 7 bases. V lost 5 bases to trimming and J lost 1 base; unmatched junction nucleotides: 11. The CDR3 is 17 amino acids. The germline V gene has CDR1 MDHEN and CDR2 SYDVKM.